One TCR beta chain is described in this entry. Its antigen is not known. The data originate from a study of response to subunit inactivated influenza vaccine. Overall study findings and caveats: Seasonal influenza vaccination, on each occasion, was suggested by the authors to recruit few new T cells.

This CDR3 comprises 15 residues. Germline-derived CDR1 and CDR2 are ENHRY and SYGVKD. J gave up 2 bases and V 6 bases, and 6 bases lay outside the gene matches. TCRdb fed the RT-PCR reads into MiXCR, producing one record per CDR3 protein. The data contain over 650,000 distinct CDR3 sequences, under 20% of them singletons. Sample: PBMCs from blood, taken roughly 5 days after vaccination. The chain joins TRBV10-3 to TRBJ2-7; TRBD2 matches at 11 bases. This clonotype originated in a man over 45 who received an inactivated influenza vaccine. CDR3 sequence (DNA): TGTGCCATCAGCCTCCGACTAGCGGGGACCTACGAGCAGTACTTC. As protein: CAISLRLAGTYEQYF.